The entry below gives a single TCR beta chain sequence along with its context. The assay was immunoSEQ multiplex PCR, and TCRdb's table has in-frame clones only and misses some. Of approximately 240,000 clones in the sample, around 84% were seen once. This CDR3 has 11 amino acids. Germline V lookup: CDR1 SGHRS, CDR2 YFSETQ. V dropped 8 bases and J dropped 4 bases, with 9 bases sitting between them. This specimen comes from a study of blood T cell repertoires in COVID-19. This sequence originates from a woman in her sixties or seventies who had recovered from COVID-19. The sample consisted of peripheral blood. The V call is TRBV5-1, the J call TRBJ1-1; no definite D call. The CDR3 DNA reads TGCGCCAGTCGGGATGGCACTGAAGCTTTCTTT. This sequence encodes CASRDGTEAFF.